This T cell receptor beta chain was profiled in a study of T cells after yellow fever vaccination (dated by TCRdb to 2018 to 2020). Turning to the overall study: The SMART-Seq v4 Ultra Low Input RNA kit was used to prepare libraries from fractions with low cell numbers. To follow T-cell clones before and after both primary and booster YFV17D yellow fever vaccination, bulk TCR alpha and beta repertoires underwent longitudinal sequencing. The cohort comprised two healthy male donors, one aged 18 to 30 and one aged 30 to 40 years. Blood samples were taken at several timepoints before and after primary and secondary immunization, and bulk PBMC replicates and cell subsets were isolated. The research as a whole found: Most clones expanded after primary vaccination (96% of CD4 and approximately 90% of CD8) were re-detected after the booster, suggesting that broad memory maintenance occurred. Compared with the primary T-cell response, the secondary T-cell response was faster but weaker, reaching its peak on day 5 rather than on day 15. A small share of clonotypes was detected in both CD4 and CD8 compartments, with the overlap likely arising from convergent recombination. Because the study included only a couple of donors, the extent to which the findings can be generalized is limited. Because abundant contaminating clonotypes from the bulk population could be contained in FACS-sorted repertoires, computational filtering was required.

The CDR3 sequence runs 17 residues, both termini included. The only DNA kept is the CDR3, 51 bases in frame from the first base. The V end loses 2 bases and the J end loses 5 bases, and a stretch of 21 bases separates them. Synthesis of TCR cDNA relied on 5'RACE template switching, a step that introduced a universal primer site along with unique molecular identifiers. Priming for cDNA synthesis came from both the TCR alpha and TCR beta constant segments. Library amplification used two PCR steps, and the second PCR step added sample barcodes and sequencing adapters. Sequencing of the libraries was done on either Illumina HiSeq 2500 (2x100 bp) or NovaSeq (2x150 bp). Per the original workflow: Demultiplexing of reads and collapsing into UMI consensus sequences were performed with MIGEC, and V(D)J alignment was carried out with MiXCR. Using edgeR on replicate PBMC samples, clonotypes were called vaccine-responding if FDR was below 0.01 and the log2 fold change was above 5 up to day 15. Each bulk clonotype received a CD4 or CD8 identity based on whether the sequenced CD4 or CD8 repertoire contained that clonotype at higher abundance. The public reads were reprocessed in TCRdb via fastp at Q25 and MiXCR, keeping in-frame beta chains. Entries that share a CDR3 protein sequence are merged under the most common genes and DNA. The authors' filters were not applied to this entry. Present in this sample are roughly 310,000 distinct CDR3 sequences, roughly 8.7% of which were seen just once. The top ten clones comprise more than 15% of the sample.

With regard to this clonotype: Its specific antigen is unknown. Likely a read error: the CDR3 ends without its conserved phenylalanine or tryptophan.

The treatment or condition label corresponds to: live attenuated yellow fever vaccine strain. Two biological replicates of bulk PBMCs were collected at each blood-draw timepoint. A standard Ficoll-Paque protocol was used to isolate PBMCs from peripheral blood. TriZol was used to extract RNA from bulk PBMCs, CD4 and CD8 fractions, and dextramer-positive and dextramer-negative fractions. Specimen: PBMCs, collected on the day of the first yellow fever vaccination. The chain is made from TRBV12-3 or TRBV12-4 and TRBJ1-1; the D gene cannot be named for sure. This receptor was taken from a man younger than 30 who received the YFV17D yellow fever vaccine. The DNA sequence is TGTGCCAGCAGTTTATTTGGATCCCCGGGAGGGAGAACTGAAGCTTTCCTT. This yields the protein CASSLFGSPGGRTEAFL.